This T cell receptor beta chain was captured by sequencing in a study of blood T cell repertoires in COVID-19. How the authors handled the data: By means of reference gene primer amplification, nucleated cell counts were estimated. The table came from immunoSEQ multiplex PCR; TCRdb's copy has only in-frame clones and leaves some out. The V and J calls and the clone size are those of that table, but D and trimming were determined from the DNA. The data show 200,000 to 250,000 clones, with roughly 81% seen just once and 7.5% held by the top ten. The V segment lost 8 bases and the J segment 3 bases; nucleotides outside the gene matches: 19. This CDR3 region has 19 residues. Patients of the Seattle cohort, enrolled during active infection, were followed longitudinally. This clone is a singleton in its sample.

This TCR was recovered from a woman of 80 years or more with COVID-19, enrolled during active disease. The genes are TRBV23-1 and TRBJ2-3, with 11 bases fitting TRBD1. TRBV23-1 is recorded as an ORF, its role being uncertain. The sequenced sample was peripheral blood. This CDR3 is CASATSGTGGQGSTDTQYF. CDR3 coding DNA: TGCGCCAGCGCTACCTCCGGGACAGGGGGACAGGGAAGTACAGATACGCAGTATTTT.